This T cell receptor (beta chain) was retrieved from a study of blood T cell repertoires in COVID-19. As for the study in general: The study drew acute and convalescent COVID-19 samples from the United States, Italy and Spain.

Authors' data handling: Amplification with reference gene primers provided the estimates of nucleated cell counts. Some clones are missing from TCRdb's copy, which holds only in-frame ones; the method was immunoSEQ multiplex PCR. V, J and clone size reflect that table, while D and trimming were determined from the DNA. The data contain about 230,000 clones, less than 85% of them singletons. The clonotype originates from a woman in her 70s with active or convalescent COVID-19. Sequenced input: peripheral blood.

The CDR3 DNA follows: TGTGCCAGCTCACCCCCGGGACTAGCGGACACCGGGGAGCTGTTTTTT. This gives the protein CASSPPGLADTGELFF. V gene TRBV18 combines with J gene TRBJ2-2; 11 bases agree with TRBD2. This CDR3 spans 16 amino acids. V dropped 3 bases and J dropped 3; count of bases not matched to a gene: 3. Germline CDR1 is KGHSH and CDR2 is LQKENI.